The present T cell receptor beta chain was sequenced within a study of blood T cell repertoires in COVID-19. Looking at the study overall: Sources were T cells, B-cell-depleted T cells, or PBMCs; the material itself was cDNA or gDNA.

V shed 7 bases and J 7 bases; nucleotides not matched to a gene: 8. The CDR3 length is 14 residues. The germline V gene has CDR1 SGHRS and CDR2 YFSETQ. This clone was seen more than once but under ten times. Source study methods: Estimated nucleated cell counts came from reference gene primer amplification. Libraries were prepared by immunoSEQ multiplex PCR; TCRdb keeps only in-frame clonotypes and omits some of them. V and J calls and clone size are copied from that table; D and trimming were computed from the DNA. The table shows about 140,000 clones, with 75% to 80% occurring only once. This chain links TRBV5-1 with TRBJ1-1; 12 bases map to TRBD1. This clonotype originated in a woman aged 50 to 65 with active or convalescent COVID-19. The sequencing input was peripheral blood. This CDR3 reads CASGTGGGYDEAFF. CDR3 in DNA: TGCGCCAGCGGGACAGGGGGCGGTTATGATGAAGCTTTCTTT.